This TCR beta chain was sequenced for a study of blood T cell repertoires in COVID-19. Source study methods: Amplification of reference gene primers provided the estimated nucleated cell counts. Produced via immunoSEQ multiplex PCR; TCRdb's table is partial and in-frame only. D and trimming were read from the DNA, whereas the V and J calls and clone size are those reported in that table. The table has more than 200,000 clones, about 84% seen once. CDR1 and CDR2 from the germline V gene are LGHDT and YNNKEL (reference sequence). The CDR3 is 15 amino acids. Trimming took 5 bases from V and 7 from J; bases not matched to a gene: 3.

The source of this sequence is an elderly woman with acute or convalescent COVID-19. Source material: peripheral blood. The chain recombines TRBV3-1 (or the pseudogene TRBV3-2) with TRBJ2-1; 15 bases line up with TRBD2. CDR3 nucleotides: TGTGCCAGCAGCTGGGGACTAGCGGGAGGTAATGAGCAGTTCTTC. Its protein product is CASSWGLAGGNEQFF.